Following are 18 T cell receptor beta chains from one sample sequenced in a study of T-cell reconstitution after alpha-beta-depleted transplantation in children. TCRbeta library preparation incorporated unique molecular identifiers. TCRdb independently ran MiXCR on the PCR reads; one entry per CDR3 protein. The repertoire holds over 200,000 distinct CDR3 sequences, with under 8.5% as singletons. The material sequenced was PBMCs, mostly from graft donor cells, taken 360 days after TCRalphabeta/CD19-depleted stem cell transplant. Receptor source: a male patient between 2 and 15 years old who had a stem cell transplant for acute myeloid leukemia, so the T cells may come from the graft donor.

This clonotype was picked up a small number of times. The chain links TRBV10-3 to TRBJ2-1; 8 positions agree with TRBD1. Trimming removed 6 bases from V and 6 bases from J; junction bases left unmatched: 10. The CDR3 consists of 15 residues. Germline-derived CDR1 and CDR2 are ENHRY and SYGVKD. This CDR3 reads CAIRDPTGAPNEQFF. The DNA for the CDR3 is TGTGCCATCAGAGACCCGACAGGGGCCCCCAATGAGCAGTTCTTC.

This clonotype was picked up a small number of times. V and J are TRBV7-9 and TRBJ2-1; TRBD2 matches 8 bases. The CDR3 runs to 14 residues. Germline V gives CDR1 SEHNR, CDR2 FQNEAQ (reference sequence). After removal of 4 bases from V and 4 bases from J, the junction contained 3 bases not matched to a gene. The CDR3, as DNA: TGTGCCAGCAGCTCGGCTAGCGGGTACAATGAGCAGTTCTTC. It yields the protein CASSSASGYNEQFF.

At least ten counts were recorded for this clonotype. The chain employs TRBV29-1 and TRBJ2-7, with 12 bases lining up with TRBD2. From germline, CDR1 is SQVTM and CDR2 ANQGSEA. This CDR3 spans 15 amino acids. Trimming took 4 bases from V and 0 from J; bases not matched to a gene: 4. The CDR3 DNA follows: TGCAGCGTTGTCCCGACTAGCGGGAGCTCCTACGAGCAGTACTTC. Its translation: CSVVPTSGSSYEQYF.

J is TRBJ2-7 and V is TRBV20-1; no definite D call. This CDR3 is built from 13 residues. Trimming shortened V by 0 bases and J by 5 bases, and 11 bases separated the two germline ends. Germline-derived CDR1 and CDR2 are DFQATT and SNEGSKA (reference sequence). The CDR3, as DNA: TGCAGTGCTAGAGATCCCAGGTCCCACGAGCAGTACTTC. It is translated as CSARDPRSHEQYF.

This clonotype was observed a handful of times. J is TRBJ2-5 and V is TRBV20-1; 7 bases line up with TRBD1. This CDR3 comprises 14 residues. Germline CDR1 and CDR2: DFQATT and SNEGSKA (reference sequence). The junction had 7 bases not matched to a gene; V was cut back by 3 bases and J by 3 bases. The CDR3: CSARKTGPKETQYF. Written as DNA, the CDR3 is TGCAGTGCTAGGAAGACAGGGCCGAAAGAGACCCAGTACTTC.

The V gene is TRBV20-1, the J gene TRBJ2-1; D unresolved. CDR3 size: 14 residues. Per the germline V gene, CDR1 is DFQATT and CDR2 is SNEGSKA (reference sequence). V was clipped by 1 base and J by 0 bases, with 7 bases between them. The CDR3, as DNA: TGCAGTGCTAGAGCCCCGAGCTCCTACAATGAGCAGTTCTTC. It specifies CSARAPSSYNEQFF.

In regard to this clonotype: This sequence may be a read error, since a much larger clone differs from it by one base. This chain links TRBV20-1 with TRBJ2-3, with D tentatively TRBD2 (7 bases). The CDR3 runs 17 residues. Germline CDR1 reads DFQATT; CDR2 reads SNEGSKA (reference sequence). The CDR3 reads CCARGGVGPSSTDTQYF. The CDR3 region has the DNA TGCTGTGCTAGAGGGGGGGTCGGACCCTCTAGCACAGATACGCAGTATTTT.

This clonotype was counted a few times. This chain uses TRBV12-3 or TRBV12-4 with TRBJ2-2; 13 bases are shared with TRBD2. The CDR3 spans 19 residues. V was pared by 5 bases and J by 1 base, with 10 bases of the junction left unmatched. CDR3 in DNA: TGTGCCAGCAGTCCCGGGACTAGCGGGATAACTCGGAACACCGGGGAGCTGTTTTTT. Encoded protein: CASSPGTSGITRNTGELFF.

The rearrangement links TRBV20-1 to TRBJ2-3, with 10 bases fitting TRBD2. Germline assignment: CDR1 DFQATT and CDR2 SNEGSKA (reference sequence). This CDR3 is built from 15 residues. Losses at the gene ends were 3 bases for V and 4 bases for J; bases not matched to a gene: 7. CDR3 in DNA: TGCAGTGCTAGCGCTAGCGGGGGCATAGCAGATACGCAGTATTTT. Translating gives CSASASGGIADTQYF.

In this sample, this clonotype turned up many times. CDR3 DNA: TGCAGTGCTAGAACGAGAGTGGCCGGGGAGCTGTTTTTT. This encodes CSARTRVAGELFF. This sequence joins TRBV20-1 and TRBJ2-2; no definite D call. The CDR3 covers 13 residues. V lost 2 bases and J 6 bases, leaving 10 bases between the germline ends. Looked up from germline, CDR1 is DFQATT and CDR2 is SNEGSKA (reference sequence).

This clonotype was seen repeatedly, ten times or more. The rearrangement joins TRBV20-1 to TRBJ2-1; 14 bases align to TRBD2. CDR3 length equals 15 residues. V shed 5 bases and J 6 bases; nucleotides not matched to a gene: 6. From germline, CDR1 is DFQATT and CDR2 SNEGSKA (reference sequence). In DNA form, the CDR3 reads TGCAGTGCTGCGACTAGCGGGAGGGCCAGCAATGAGCAGTTCTTC. Translation gives CSAATSGRASNEQFF.

Of note for this clonotype: Relative to the germline gene, one junction end is altered; a read error may explain this. For the CDR3, the DNA is TGTGCCAGCAGTTTAACAGAGGGGGTCTACCATGAGCAGTTCTTC. Its protein is CASSLTEGVYHEQFF. This chain uses TRBV12-3 or TRBV12-4 with TRBJ2-1, with D possibly matching TRBD1 (6 bases). This CDR3 is built from 15 residues.

Only a few counts were recorded for this clonotype. The J gene is TRBJ2-1, the V gene TRBV12-3 or TRBV12-4, with 9 positions matching TRBD1. The trim removed 5 bases at V and 12 bases at J, leaving 17 bases unmatched. This CDR3 comprises 16 residues. The CDR3 spells CASSPTHTIQGAGQFF. The CDR3, as DNA: TGTGCCAGCAGTCCCACCCATACCATACAGGGGGCAGGGCAGTTCTTC.

This clonotype was picked up many times. The gene calls are TRBV12-3 or TRBV12-4 and TRBJ2-7, with D hard to call. V gave up 6 bases and J gave up 3 bases, with 18 bases separating them. The CDR3 runs to 15 residues. The CDR3: CASSGEGGNYYEQYF. CDR3 DNA: TGTGCCAGCAGCGGAGAAGGTGGGAATTACTACGAGCAGTACTTC.

In its sample, this clonotype was seen a few times. The chain has TRBV5-4 and TRBJ2-2, with D perhaps TRBD2 (7 bases). The CDR3 runs 16 residues. Germline CDR1 reads SGHNT; CDR2 reads YYREEE (reference sequence). Trimming shortened V by 1 base and J by 4 bases, and 14 bases separated the two germline ends. DNA for the CDR3: TGTGCCAGCAGCTTGCGGGGGGCTCGGGGCACCGGGGAGCTGTTTTTT. Translated, it gives CASSLRGARGTGELFF.

The table lists this clonotype with many counts. V usage is TRBV12-3 or TRBV12-4 and J usage is TRBJ2-2, with D possibly being TRBD2 (5 bases). Deletions cut 2 bases from V and 5 bases from J, with 6 bases between. The CDR3 length is 13 residues. The CDR3: CASSLRETGELFF. CDR3 DNA: TGTGCCAGCAGTTTACGGGAAACCGGGGAGCTGTTTTTT.

The rearrangement links TRBV20-1 to TRBJ1-2; D not certain. Germline V gene lookup returns CDR1 DFQATT and CDR2 SNEGSKA (reference sequence). The CDR3 spans 14 residues. V lost 0 bases to trimming and J lost 4 bases, with 12 bases between them. CDR3 nucleotide sequence: TGCAGTGCTAGAGATCCGGACTATATCTATGGCTACACCTTC. Protein: CSARDPDYIYGYTF.

The chain's CDR3 is CASSSVQMGVRSPLHF. CDR3 coding DNA: TGTGCCAGCAGCTCCGTACAGATGGGGGTAAGATCACCCCTCCACTTT. The chain links TRBV5-6 to TRBJ1-6, with D perhaps matching TRBD1 (5 bases). Looked up from germline, CDR1 is SGHDT and CDR2 is YYEEEE. CDR3 length: 16 residues. The V and J ends lost 3 bases and 10 bases respectively, with 20 bases between them.